This T cell receptor beta chain emerged from a study of blood T cell repertoires in COVID-19. Study at large: Sites across the United States, Italy and Spain contributed samples from acute and convalescent COVID-19. PBMCs, B-cell-depleted T cells, or T cells were the source of the cDNA or gDNA that made up the material.

The authors' processing: Amplified reference gene primers provided the basis for estimating nucleated cell counts. TCRdb's copy holds only in-frame clones and misses some; the assay was immunoSEQ multiplex PCR. The V and J calls and the clone size are those of that table, but D and trimming were determined from the DNA. The data hold 250,000 to 350,000 clones, with about 88% observed a single time. Per germline, CDR1 SGHRS and CDR2 YFSETQ. This CDR3 has 14 amino acids. V lost 4 bases, J lost 3 bases, and 13 bases lay in between. Sequencing was performed on peripheral blood. The rearrangement links TRBV5-1 to TRBJ1-2, with D possibly being TRBD1 (5 bases). The source of this sequence is a woman aged 70-85 years with COVID-19, enrolled during active disease. The DNA of the CDR3 is TGCGCCAGCAGCCCCCGGGACTCCTACTATGGCTACACCTTC. Its protein is CASSPRDSYYGYTF. Looking up the rest from reference TRBV5-1 and TRBJ1-2 gives the full variable domain: KAGVTQTPRYLIKTRGQQVTLSCSPISGHRSVSWYQQTPGQGLQFLFEYFSETQRNKGNFPGRFSGRQFSNSRSEMNVSTLELGDSALYLCASSPRDSYYGYTFGSGTRLTVV.